This TCR beta chain emerged from a study of T cell responses to AZD1222 COVID-19 vaccine. The CDR3 extends over 13 amino acids. J lost 5 bases, V lost 8 bases, and 4 bases had no gene match. Germline assignment: CDR1 SGDLS and CDR2 YYNGEE. Sequencing was performed with immunoSEQ multiplex PCR; in TCRdb, only in-frame clones are kept and a portion is missing. The repertoire holds 140,000 to 150,000 clones, with 82% as singletons. The chain is built from TRBV9 and TRBJ1-5, with 10 positions matching TRBD1. Material: peripheral blood, obtained on day 0 of MenACWY control vaccination. The receptor's source is an adult in good health. CDR3 residues: CASGQGGHQPQHF. The DNA of the CDR3 is TGTGCCAGTGGACAGGGGGGACATCAGCCCCAGCATTTT.